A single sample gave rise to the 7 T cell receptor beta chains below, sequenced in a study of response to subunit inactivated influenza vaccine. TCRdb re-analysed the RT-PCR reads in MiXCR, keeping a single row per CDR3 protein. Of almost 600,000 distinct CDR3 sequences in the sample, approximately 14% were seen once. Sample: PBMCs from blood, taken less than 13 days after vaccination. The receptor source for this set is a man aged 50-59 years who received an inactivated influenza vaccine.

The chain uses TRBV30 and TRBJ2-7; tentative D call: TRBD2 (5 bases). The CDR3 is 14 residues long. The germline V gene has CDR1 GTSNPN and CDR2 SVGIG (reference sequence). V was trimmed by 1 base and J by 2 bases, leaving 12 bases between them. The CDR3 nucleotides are TGTGCCTGGAGTGACAGACTACCCCCCTACGAGCAGTACTTC. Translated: CAWSDRLPPYEQYF.

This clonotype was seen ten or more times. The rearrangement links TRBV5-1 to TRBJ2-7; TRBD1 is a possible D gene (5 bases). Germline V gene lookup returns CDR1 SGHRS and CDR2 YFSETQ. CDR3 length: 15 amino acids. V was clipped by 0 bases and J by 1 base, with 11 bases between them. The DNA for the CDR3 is TGCGCCAGCAGCTTGGGAGTAGGGGCTTCCTACGAGCAGTACTTC. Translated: CASSLGVGASYEQYF.

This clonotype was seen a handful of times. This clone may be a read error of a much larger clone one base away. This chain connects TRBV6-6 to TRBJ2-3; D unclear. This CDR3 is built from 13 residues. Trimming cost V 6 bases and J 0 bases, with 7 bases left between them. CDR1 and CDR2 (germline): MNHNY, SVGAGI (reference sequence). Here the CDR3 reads CASREASTDTQYF. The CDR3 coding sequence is TGTGCCAGCAGAGAGGCAAGCACAGATACGCAGTATTTT.

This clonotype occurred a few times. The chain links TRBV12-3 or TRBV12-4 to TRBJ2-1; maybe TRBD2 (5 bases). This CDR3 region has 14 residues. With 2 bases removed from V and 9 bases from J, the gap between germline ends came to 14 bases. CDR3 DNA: TGTGCCAGCAGTTTACGGGGTTTGAGCGGTGAGCAGTTCTTC. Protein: CASSLRGLSGEQFF.

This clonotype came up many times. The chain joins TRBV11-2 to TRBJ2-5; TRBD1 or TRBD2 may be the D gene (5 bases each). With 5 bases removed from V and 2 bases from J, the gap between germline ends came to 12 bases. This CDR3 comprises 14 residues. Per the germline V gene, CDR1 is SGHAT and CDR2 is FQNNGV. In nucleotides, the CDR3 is TGTGCCAGCAGCGCTCGGGACGGACAAGAGACCCAGTACTTC. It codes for CASSARDGQETQYF.

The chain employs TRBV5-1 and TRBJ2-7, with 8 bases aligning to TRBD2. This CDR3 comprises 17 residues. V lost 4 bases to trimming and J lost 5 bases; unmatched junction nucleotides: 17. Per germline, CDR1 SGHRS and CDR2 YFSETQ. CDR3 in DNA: TGCGCCAGCAGCCTTCAATCCGGGTCGGGGGGGCCAGACGAGCAGTACTTC. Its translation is CASSLQSGSGGPDEQYF.

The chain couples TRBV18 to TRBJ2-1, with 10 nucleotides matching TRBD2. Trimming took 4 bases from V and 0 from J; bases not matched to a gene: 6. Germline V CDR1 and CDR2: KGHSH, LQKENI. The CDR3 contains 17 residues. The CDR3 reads CASSRGLAESSYNEQFF. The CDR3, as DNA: TGTGCCAGCTCACGCGGACTAGCGGAGAGCTCCTACAATGAGCAGTTCTTC.